Each of the 19 T cell receptor beta chains below was sequenced from the same sample in a study of early T cells in non-severe SARS-CoV-2 infection. Each CDR3 protein is one row after TCRdb ran MiXCR on the 5' RACE reads. Of about 89,000 distinct CDR3 sequences listed, under 15% are singletons. The specimen was whole blood. All receptors derive from an adult who was a healthcare worker with PCR-confirmed SARS-CoV-2 infection or an uninfected control (not recorded which).

This clonotype has only a few counts. The CDR3 DNA reads as TGCGCCAGCAGCCCCCGCGGACTAGCGGGGACCCATCCGAAAGAGACCCAGTACTTC. It encodes CASSPRGLAGTHPKETQYF. The genes are TRBV4-1 and TRBJ2-5, with 12 positions matching TRBD2. From germline, CDR1 is MGHRA and CDR2 YSYEKL. This CDR3 is built from 19 residues. V was pared by 4 bases and J by 3 bases, with 15 bases of the junction left unmatched.

V gene TRBV11-2 combines with J gene TRBJ2-3, with unresolved D. The germline V and J ends were trimmed by 0 bases and 4 bases, with 11 bases remaining between them. The CDR3 totals 15 residues. Looked up from germline, CDR1 is SGHAT and CDR2 is FQNNGV. This CDR3 reads CASSLDGVGSDTQYF. The CDR3 bases are TGTGCCAGCAGCTTAGATGGGGTCGGGTCAGATACGCAGTATTTT.

The V call is TRBV7-8, the J call TRBJ2-7; 12 bases fit TRBD2. Germline CDR1 SGHVS, CDR2 FQNEAQ. V shed 1 base and J 7 bases; nucleotides not matched to a gene: 11. The CDR3 has 17 residues. The CDR3 bases are TGTGCCAGCAGCTTAGATATACTAGCGGGGGGACCGGGAGAGCAGTACGTC. This gives the protein CASSLDILAGGPGEQYV.

This clonotype came up a few times. J is TRBJ1-1 and V is TRBV29-1, with 7 bases matching TRBD1. This CDR3 region has 14 residues. Germline V gene lookup returns CDR1 SQVTM and CDR2 ANQGSEA. With 7 bases clipped from V and 0 bases from J, the junction kept 8 bases outside the gene matches. CDR3 residues: CSAPKTGLNTEAFF. DNA of the CDR3: TGCAGCGCACCGAAGACAGGGTTGAACACTGAAGCTTTCTTT.

The chain recombines TRBV5-4 with TRBJ2-7; 7 nucleotides line up with TRBD1. The V gene's germline CDR1 is SGHNT and CDR2 YYREEE (reference sequence). With 3 bases clipped from V and 4 bases from J, the junction kept 4 bases outside the gene matches. The CDR3 totals 13 residues. CDR3 in DNA: TGTGCCAGCAGCTCCGGGACAGAATACGAGCAGTACGTC. Protein: CASSSGTEYEQYV.

This clonotype was seen a few times. J is TRBJ1-5 and V is TRBV4-1; 9 nucleotides align to TRBD1. The CDR3 loop spans 19 amino acids. Unmatched junction bases numbered 14, after V lost 5 bases and J lost 0 bases. The germline gives CDR1 MGHRA, CDR2 YSYEKL. CDR3 coding DNA: TGCGCCAGCAGCTCCCGAAGGGGACAGGGAACCTATAGCAATCAGCCCCAGCATTTT. Its protein is CASSSRRGQGTYSNQPQHF.

This clonotype has only a few counts. The chain carries TRBV27 and TRBJ2-3, with D possibly called TRBD1 or TRBD2 (7 bases each). V lost 5 bases, J lost 6 bases, and 18 bases lay in between. The CDR3 runs to 15 residues. Germline CDR1 is MNHEY and CDR2 is SMNVEV (reference sequence). CDR3 nucleotide sequence: TGTGCCAGCAGTCCCAGGGGGGGCCACGGCGATACGCAGTATTTT. Protein product: CASSPRGGHGDTQYF.

This clonotype came up many times. The V and J genes are TRBV20-1 and TRBJ2-7; D might be TRBD1 (8 bases). V lost 6 bases, J lost 5 bases, and 14 bases lay in between. The CDR3 totals 12 residues. From germline, CDR1 is DFQATT and CDR2 SNEGSKA (reference sequence). CDR3 in amino acids: CSAAGQENEQYV. For the CDR3, the DNA is TGCAGTGCAGCGGGACAGGAAAACGAGCAGTACGTC.

The rearrangement links TRBV12-3 or TRBV12-4 to TRBJ1-3; D ambiguous. CDR3 length: 13 residues. V was clipped by 4 bases and J by 3 bases, with 7 bases between them. Written as DNA, the CDR3 is TGTGCCAGCAGTTCGTCGGGTGGAAACACCATATATTTT. Translation: CASSSSGGNTIYF.

The chain recombines TRBV5-1 with TRBJ2-3, with D perhaps TRBD1 or TRBD2 (5 bases each). Between the trimmed V and J ends, which lost 3 bases and 5 bases, there was a span of 19 bases. CDR1 is SGHRS and CDR2 is YFSETQ in the germline V gene. This CDR3 region has 16 residues. The CDR3 reads CASSSAPVRAGDTQYF. DNA for the CDR3: TGCGCCAGCAGCTCCGCTCCCGTCAGGGCGGGAGATACGCAGTATTTT.

This clonotype was seen a handful of times. The V and J genes are TRBV5-8 and TRBJ1-4; the D is unclear. This CDR3 region has 13 residues. Germline V gene sequence: CDR1 SGHTS, CDR2 YDEGEE. The V end was cut by 2 bases, the J end by 8 bases, with 10 bases between. The CDR3 sequence: CASSFFRGEKLFF. Written as DNA, the CDR3 is TGTGCCAGCAGCTTTTTCCGCGGGGAAAAACTGTTTTTT.

The table lists this clonotype with a few counts. In DNA form, the CDR3 reads TGTGCCAGCAGCCAAGAATACGGGGGAGAGCAGTACGTC. This gives the protein CASSQEYGGEQYV. This chain joins TRBV4-2 and TRBJ2-7; tentative D call: TRBD2 (6 bases). CDR3 size: 13 residues. V shed 0 bases and J shed 7 bases, with 10 bases lying between them. Germline V CDR1 and CDR2: LGHNA, YNFKEQ.

This chain connects TRBV27 to TRBJ1-3, with D unclear. V lost 6 bases and J lost 4, with 19 bases in between. Germline CDR1 is MNHEY and CDR2 is SMNVEV (reference sequence). This CDR3 has 16 residues. The CDR3, as DNA: TGTGCCAGCAGCCGTTCCGCGGGGTCAGGCGGAAACACCATATATTTT. This encodes CASSRSAGSGGNTIYF.

This clonotype was seen a few times. The chain joins TRBV18 to TRBJ2-1; D is uncertain. With 4 bases removed from V and 0 bases from J, the gap between germline ends came to 13 bases. The CDR3 runs to 16 residues. The V gene's germline CDR1 is KGHSH and CDR2 LQKENI. The CDR3 is CASSLSQPGSYNEQFF. CDR3 sequence (DNA): TGTGCCAGCTCACTGTCCCAGCCGGGCTCCTACAATGAGCAGTTCTTC.

This clonotype showed up just a few times. J is TRBJ2-1 and V is TRBV7-3, with 10 nucleotides matching TRBD1. CDR3 length: 15 amino acids. The V segment lost 4 bases and the J segment 4 bases; nucleotides outside the gene matches: 4. From germline, CDR1 is SGHTA and CDR2 FQGTGA. The CDR3 loop reads CASSSRQGAYNEQFF. The CDR3 DNA follows: TGTGCCAGCAGCTCAAGACAGGGGGCTTACAATGAGCAGTTCTTC.

The chain links TRBV3-1 to TRBJ1-2; no definite D call. Trimming removed 2 bases from V and 8 bases from J, with 12 bases in between. Germline V gives CDR1 LGHDT, CDR2 YNNKEL (reference sequence). CDR3 length: 13 amino acids. In DNA form, the CDR3 reads TGTGCCAGCAGCCAATTAGCGGGGAGAGGCTACACCTTC. Translation: CASSQLAGRGYTF.

The chain recombines TRBV7-9 with TRBJ2-4, with 9 bases fitting TRBD2. The CDR3 has 16 residues. Trimming at V came to 5 bases and at J to 2 bases, leaving 7 bases not matched to a gene. Per germline, CDR1 SEHNR and CDR2 FQNEAQ (reference sequence). This chain's CDR3 is CASSTRTSATKNIQYF. CDR3 sequence (DNA): TGTGCCAGCAGCACTAGGACTAGCGCGACCAAAAACATTCAGTACTTC.

The gene calls are TRBV4-2 and TRBJ2-5; D uncertain. There are 15 residues in the CDR3. Per the germline V gene, CDR1 is LGHNA and CDR2 is YNFKEQ. V was shortened by 0 bases and J by 4 bases, with 12 bases between the two germline ends. The DNA for the CDR3 is TGTGCCAGCAGCCAAGAGAGCAATCCCTCAGAGACCCAGTACTTC. Translated: CASSQESNPSETQYF.

The table lists this clonotype with a few counts. The V gene is TRBV5-6, the J gene TRBJ1-2; D ambiguous. V gave up 0 bases and J gave up 5 bases, with 20 bases separating them. Germline CDR1 is SGHDT and CDR2 is YYEEEE. The CDR3 sequence is 17 residues long. The CDR3 sequence: CASSLDGLLTIGYGYTF. Written as DNA, the CDR3 is TGTGCCAGCAGCTTGGATGGACTGCTAACTATTGGGTATGGCTACACCTTC.